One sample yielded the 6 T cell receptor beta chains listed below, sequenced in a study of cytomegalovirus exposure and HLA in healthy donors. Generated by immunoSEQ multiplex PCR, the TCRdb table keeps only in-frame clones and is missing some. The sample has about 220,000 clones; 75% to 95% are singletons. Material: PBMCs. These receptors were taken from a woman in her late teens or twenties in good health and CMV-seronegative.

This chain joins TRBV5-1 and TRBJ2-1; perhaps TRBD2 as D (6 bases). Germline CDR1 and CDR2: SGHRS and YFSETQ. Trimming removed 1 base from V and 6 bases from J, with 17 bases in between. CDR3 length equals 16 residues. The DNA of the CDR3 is TGCGCCAGCAGCTTGCAGACGGGAGATATTGGCAATGAGCAGTTCTTC. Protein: CASSLQTGDIGNEQFF. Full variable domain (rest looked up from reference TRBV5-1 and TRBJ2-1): KAGVTQTPRYLIKTRGQQVTLSCSPISGHRSVSWYQQTPGQGLQFLFEYFSETQRNKGNFPGRFSGRQFSNSRSEMNVSTLELGDSALYLCASSLQTGDIGNEQFFGPGTRLTVL.

CDR3 amino acids: CASSLGTGVEKLFF. The CDR3 DNA is TGTGCCAGCAGTCTCGGGACAGGGGTAGAAAAACTGTTTTTT. This chain connects TRBV27 to TRBJ1-4, with 10 bases fitting TRBD1. The CDR3 runs to 14 residues. Germline trimming cut 5 bases from V and 8 bases from J; bases unmatched to any gene: 5. Germline V CDR1 and CDR2: MNHEY, SMNVEV (reference sequence).

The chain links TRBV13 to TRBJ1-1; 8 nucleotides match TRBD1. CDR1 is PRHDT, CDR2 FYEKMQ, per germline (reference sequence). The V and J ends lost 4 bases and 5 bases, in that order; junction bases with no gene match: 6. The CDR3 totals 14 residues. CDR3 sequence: CASSSLDRVTEAFF. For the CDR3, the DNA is TGTGCCAGCAGCTCCTTGGACAGGGTGACTGAAGCTTTCTTT.

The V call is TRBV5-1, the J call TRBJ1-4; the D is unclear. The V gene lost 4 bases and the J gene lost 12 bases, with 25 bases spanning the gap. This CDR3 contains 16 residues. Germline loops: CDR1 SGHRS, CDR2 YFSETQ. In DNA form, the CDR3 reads TGCGCCAGCAGCCGTCGAAGCCACAGTGAAAGCGGGGAACTGTTTTTT. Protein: CASSRRSHSESGELFF.

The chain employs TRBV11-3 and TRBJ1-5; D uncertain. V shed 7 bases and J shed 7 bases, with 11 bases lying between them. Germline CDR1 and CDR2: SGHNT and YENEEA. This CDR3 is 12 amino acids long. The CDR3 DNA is TGTGCCAGCAAAGGGAGCGGGCAGCCCCAGCATTTT. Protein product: CASKGSGQPQHF. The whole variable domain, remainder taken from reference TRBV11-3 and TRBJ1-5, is EAGVVQSPRYKIIEKKQPVAFWCNPISGHNTLYWYLQNLGQGPELLIRYENEEAVDDSQLPKDRFSAERLKGVDSTLKIQPAELGDSAVYLCASKGSGQPQHFGDGTRLSIL.

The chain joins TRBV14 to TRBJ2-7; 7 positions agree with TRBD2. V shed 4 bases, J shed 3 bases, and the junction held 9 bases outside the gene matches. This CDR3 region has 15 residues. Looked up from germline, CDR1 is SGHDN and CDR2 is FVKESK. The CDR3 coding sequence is TGTGCCAGCAGCCGATCCTCTAGCGGATTCTACGAGCAGTACTTC. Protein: CASSRSSSGFYEQYF.